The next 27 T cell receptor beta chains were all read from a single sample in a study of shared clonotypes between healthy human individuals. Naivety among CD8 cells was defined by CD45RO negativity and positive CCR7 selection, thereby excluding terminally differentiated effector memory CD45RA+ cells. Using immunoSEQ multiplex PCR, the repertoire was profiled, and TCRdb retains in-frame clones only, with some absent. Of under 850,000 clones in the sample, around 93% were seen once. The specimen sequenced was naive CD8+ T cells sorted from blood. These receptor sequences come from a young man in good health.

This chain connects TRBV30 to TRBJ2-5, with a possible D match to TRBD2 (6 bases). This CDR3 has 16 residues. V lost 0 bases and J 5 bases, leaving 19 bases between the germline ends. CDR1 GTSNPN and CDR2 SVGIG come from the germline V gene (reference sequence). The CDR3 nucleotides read TGTGCCTGGAGTGTAAAGCCTCATAGCGGCTGGGAGACCCAGTACTTC. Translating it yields CAWSVKPHSGWETQYF.

CDR3 sequence reads: CASSLDLADYEQYF. CDR3 sequence (DNA): TGTGCCAGCAGCTTAGACTTAGCCGACTACGAGCAGTACTTC. The J gene is TRBJ2-7, the V gene TRBV11-2; no clear D. This CDR3 spans 14 amino acids. Trimming removed 0 bases at V and 3 bases at J, with 9 bases between. Germline lookup yields CDR1 SGHAT and CDR2 FQNNGV.

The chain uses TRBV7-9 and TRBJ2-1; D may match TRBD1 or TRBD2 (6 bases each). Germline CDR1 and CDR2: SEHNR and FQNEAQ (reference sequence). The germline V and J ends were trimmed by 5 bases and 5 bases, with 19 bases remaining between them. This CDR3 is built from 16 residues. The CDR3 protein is CASSQRDPRGDNEQFF. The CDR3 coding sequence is TGTGCCAGCAGCCAAAGGGACCCGAGGGGGGACAATGAGCAGTTCTTC.

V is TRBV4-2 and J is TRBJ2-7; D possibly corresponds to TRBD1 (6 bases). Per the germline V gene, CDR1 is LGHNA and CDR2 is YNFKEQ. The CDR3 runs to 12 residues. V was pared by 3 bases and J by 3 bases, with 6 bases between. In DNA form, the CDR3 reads TGTGCCAGCAGCCAGACAGGCTACGAGCAGTACTTC. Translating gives CASSQTGYEQYF.

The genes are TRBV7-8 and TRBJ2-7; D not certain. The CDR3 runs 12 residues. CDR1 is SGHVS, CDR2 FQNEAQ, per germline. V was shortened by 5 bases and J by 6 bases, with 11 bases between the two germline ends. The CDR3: CASSHRLAEQYF. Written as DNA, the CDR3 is TGTGCCAGCAGCCATCGACTTGCCGAGCAGTACTTC.

The CDR3 DNA follows: TGTGCCAGCAGCTCGATGGGACAGCTCACCGGGGAGCTGTTTTTT. The encoded protein is CASSSMGQLTGELFF. The chain uses TRBV7-9 and TRBJ2-2, with TRBD1 matching 7 bases. J gave up 4 bases and V 4 bases, and 6 bases lay outside the gene matches. Looked up from germline, CDR1 is SEHNR and CDR2 is FQNEAQ (reference sequence). The CDR3 has 15 amino acids.

As DNA, the CDR3 is TGTGCCAGCAGCTTAACCGGTGGGCCCCTGGTGGCTAGCGGATACGAGCAGTACTTC. Residues: CASSLTGGPLVASGYEQYF. The rearrangement joins TRBV7-2 to TRBJ2-7, with TRBD2 identical over 7 bases. The length of the CDR3 is 19 residues. Germline CDR1 and CDR2: SGHTA and FQGNSA. Trimming removed 2 bases from V and 4 bases from J; junction bases left unmatched: 20.

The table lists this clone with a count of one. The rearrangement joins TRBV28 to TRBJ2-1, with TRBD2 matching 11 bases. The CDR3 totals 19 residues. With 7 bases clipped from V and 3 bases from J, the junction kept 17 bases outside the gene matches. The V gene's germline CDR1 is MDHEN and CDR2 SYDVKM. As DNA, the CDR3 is TGTGCCAGCATAGGGACTAGCGGAAGCAGCACAAGAGACTACAATGAGCAGTTCTTC. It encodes CASIGTSGSSTRDYNEQFF.

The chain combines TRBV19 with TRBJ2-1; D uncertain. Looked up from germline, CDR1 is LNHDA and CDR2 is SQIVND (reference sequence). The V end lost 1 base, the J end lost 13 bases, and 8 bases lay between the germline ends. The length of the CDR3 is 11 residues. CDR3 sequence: CASSIGGKQFF. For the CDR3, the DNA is TGTGCCAGTAGTATAGGAGGAAAACAGTTCTTC.

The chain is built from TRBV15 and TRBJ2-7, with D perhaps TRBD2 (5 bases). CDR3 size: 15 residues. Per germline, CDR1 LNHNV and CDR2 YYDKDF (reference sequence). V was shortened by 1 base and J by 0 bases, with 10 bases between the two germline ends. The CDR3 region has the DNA TGTGCCACCAGCAGAGGAGGGTCCAGCTCCTACGAGCAGTACTTC. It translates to CATSRGGSSSYEQYF.

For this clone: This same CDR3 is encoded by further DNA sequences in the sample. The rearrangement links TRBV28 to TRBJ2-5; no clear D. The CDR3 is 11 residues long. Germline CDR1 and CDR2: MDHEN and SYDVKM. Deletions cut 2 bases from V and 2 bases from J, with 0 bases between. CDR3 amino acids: CASSLQETQYF. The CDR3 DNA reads TGTGCCAGCAGTTTACAAGAGACCCAGTACTTC. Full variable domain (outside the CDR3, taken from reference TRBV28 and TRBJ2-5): DVKVTQSSRYLVKRTGEKVFLECVQDMDHENMFWYRQDPGLGLRLIYFSYDVKMKEKGDIPEGYSVSREKKERFSLILESASTNQTSMYLCASSLQETQYFGPGTRLLVL.

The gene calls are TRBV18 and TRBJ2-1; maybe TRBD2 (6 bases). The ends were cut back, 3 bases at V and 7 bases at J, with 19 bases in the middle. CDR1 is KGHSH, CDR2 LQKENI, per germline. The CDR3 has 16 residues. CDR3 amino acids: CASSPPRRGGNNEQFF. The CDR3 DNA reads TGTGCCAGCTCACCCCCCCGAAGAGGAGGGAATAATGAGCAGTTCTTC.

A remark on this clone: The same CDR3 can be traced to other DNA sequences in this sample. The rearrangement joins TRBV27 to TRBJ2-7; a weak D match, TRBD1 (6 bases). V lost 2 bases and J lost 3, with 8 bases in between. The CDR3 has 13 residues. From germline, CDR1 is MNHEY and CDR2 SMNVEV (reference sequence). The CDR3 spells CASSLTGLYEQYF. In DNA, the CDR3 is TGTGCCAGCAGTTTAACAGGGCTCTACGAGCAGTACTTC.

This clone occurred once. The CDR3 coding sequence is TGTGCCAGCATTACGACTAGCGGGCCTACTACTACCTACGAGCAGTACTTC. Translating gives CASITTSGPTTTYEQYF. The genes are TRBV2 and TRBJ2-7; TRBD2 agrees at 10 bases. Trimming took 7 bases from V and 2 from J; bases not matched to a gene: 14. The CDR3 is 17 residues long. The germline CDR1 and CDR2 sequences are SNHLY and FYNNEI.

Written as DNA, the CDR3 is TGCGCCAGCAGCCCATCCGGGGCGGGAGGCTCCTACAATGAGCAGTTCTTC. Its translation: CASSPSGAGGSYNEQFF. The chain uses TRBV4-3 and TRBJ2-1; 8 bases fit TRBD2. The CDR3 is 17 residues long. Germline assignment: CDR1 LGHNA and CDR2 YSLEER. V shed 4 bases and J 0 bases; nucleotides not matched to a gene: 8.

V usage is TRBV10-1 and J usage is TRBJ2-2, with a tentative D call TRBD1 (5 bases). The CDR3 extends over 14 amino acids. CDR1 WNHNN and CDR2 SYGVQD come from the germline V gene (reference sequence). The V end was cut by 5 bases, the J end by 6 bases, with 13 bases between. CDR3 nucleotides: TGCGCCAGCAGTACGGTACTGGGGCCCGGGGAGCTGTTTTTT. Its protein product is CASSTVLGPGELFF.

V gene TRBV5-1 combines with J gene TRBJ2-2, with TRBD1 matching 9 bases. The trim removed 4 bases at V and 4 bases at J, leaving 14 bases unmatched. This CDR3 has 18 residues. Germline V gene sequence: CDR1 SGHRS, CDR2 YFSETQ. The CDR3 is CASSPWPPGDRVTGELFF. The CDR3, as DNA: TGCGCCAGCAGCCCATGGCCTCCCGGGGACAGGGTCACCGGGGAGCTGTTTTTT. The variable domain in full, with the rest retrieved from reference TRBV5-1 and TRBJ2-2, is KAGVTQTPRYLIKTRGQQVTLSCSPISGHRSVSWYQQTPGQGLQFLFEYFSETQRNKGNFPGRFSGRQFSNSRSEMNVSTLELGDSALYLCASSPWPPGDRVTGELFFGEGSRLTVL.

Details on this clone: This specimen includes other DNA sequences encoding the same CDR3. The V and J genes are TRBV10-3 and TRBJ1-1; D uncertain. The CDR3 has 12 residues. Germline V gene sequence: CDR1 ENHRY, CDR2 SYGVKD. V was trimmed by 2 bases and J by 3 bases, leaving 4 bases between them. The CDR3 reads CAISESDTEAFF. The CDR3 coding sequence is TGTGCCATCAGTGAGAGTGACACTGAAGCTTTCTTT.

CDR3 amino acids: CAWVGLAGVETQYF. The CDR3 DNA follows: TGTGCCTGGGTTGGACTAGCGGGAGTGGAGACCCAGTACTTC. The chain uses TRBV30 and TRBJ2-5; TRBD2 matches at 13 bases. Germline lookup yields CDR1 GTSNPN and CDR2 SVGIG (reference sequence). The CDR3 runs 14 residues. J was trimmed by 5 bases and V by 5 bases; bases with no gene match: 5.

CDR3 in amino acids: CASSSSRDRSYEQYF. In DNA, the CDR3 is TGTGCCAGCAGCTCATCAAGGGACAGATCCTACGAGCAGTACTTC. V gene TRBV7-9 combines with J gene TRBJ2-7, with 7 nucleotides matching TRBD1. CDR1 is SEHNR, CDR2 FQNEAQ, per germline (reference sequence). The CDR3 spans 15 residues. J gave up 1 base and V 4 bases, and 7 bases lay outside the gene matches.

The CDR3: CASSLGDYGLNEQFF. The CDR3 DNA is TGCGCCAGCAGCTTAGGGGACTACGGACTAAATGAGCAGTTCTTC. The chain couples TRBV5-1 to TRBJ2-1; 7 nucleotides line up with TRBD2. There are 15 residues in the CDR3. J lost 7 bases, V lost 2 bases, and 9 bases had no gene match. The germline V gene encodes CDR1 SGHRS and CDR2 YFSETQ.

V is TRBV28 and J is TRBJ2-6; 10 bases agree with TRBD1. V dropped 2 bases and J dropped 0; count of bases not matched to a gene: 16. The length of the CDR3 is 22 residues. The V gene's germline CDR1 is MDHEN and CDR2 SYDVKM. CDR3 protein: CASSLISIRDRGPHSGANVLTF. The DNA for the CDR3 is TGTGCCAGCAGTTTAATCTCCATCCGGGACAGGGGTCCCCACTCTGGGGCCAACGTCCTGACTTTC.

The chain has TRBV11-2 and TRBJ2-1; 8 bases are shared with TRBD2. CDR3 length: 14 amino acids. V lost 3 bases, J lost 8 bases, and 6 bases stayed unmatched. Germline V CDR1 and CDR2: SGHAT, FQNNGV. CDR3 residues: CASSLYGRAHEQFF. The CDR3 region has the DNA TGTGCCAGCAGCTTGTACGGGAGGGCCCATGAGCAGTTCTTC.

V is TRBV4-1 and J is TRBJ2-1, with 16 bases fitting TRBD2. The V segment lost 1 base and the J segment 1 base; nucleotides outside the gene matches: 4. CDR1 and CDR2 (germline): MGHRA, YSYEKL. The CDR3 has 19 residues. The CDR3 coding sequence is TGCGCCAGCAGCCAAGCGGGACTAGCGGGAGGGCGGTCCTACAATGAGCAGTTCTTC. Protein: CASSQAGLAGGRSYNEQFF.

The CDR3 is CASSDSPQGGYEQYF. CDR3 bases: TGTGCCAGCAGCGACAGTCCACAGGGCGGGTACGAGCAGTACTTC. The genes are TRBV5-8 and TRBJ2-7; D is perhaps TRBD1 (6 bases). V was trimmed by 4 bases and J by 4 bases, leaving 18 bases between them. The CDR3 consists of 15 residues. Germline values: CDR1 SGHTS, CDR2 YDEGEE.

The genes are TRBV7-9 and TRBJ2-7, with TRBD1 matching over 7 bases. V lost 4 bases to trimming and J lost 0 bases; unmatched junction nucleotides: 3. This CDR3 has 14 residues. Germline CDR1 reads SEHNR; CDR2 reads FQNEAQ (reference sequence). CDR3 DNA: TGTGCCAGCAGCTCGGGACAGAGCTCCTACGAGCAGTACTTC. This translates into CASSSGQSSYEQYF.

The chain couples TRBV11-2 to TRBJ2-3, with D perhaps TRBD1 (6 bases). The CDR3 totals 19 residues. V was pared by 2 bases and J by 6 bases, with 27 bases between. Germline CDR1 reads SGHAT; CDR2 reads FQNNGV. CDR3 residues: CASSLPWEASTTGFDTQYF. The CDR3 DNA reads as TGTGCCAGCAGCTTACCTTGGGAAGCCAGTACCACAGGGTTCGATACGCAGTATTTT.